This TCR beta chain was captured in a study of blood T cell repertoires in COVID-19. Per germline, CDR1 KGHSH and CDR2 LQKENI. The CDR3 length is 14 residues. Trimming left V 2 bases short and J 9 bases short, with 11 bases between. Clones were sequenced by immunoSEQ multiplex PCR, and TCRdb holds only the in-frame ones, with some missing. The sample holds 180,000 or so clones, around four fifths seen once. The receptor's source is a human donor with acute or convalescent COVID-19. The donor label of this sample is uncertain. The sequenced sample was peripheral blood. The rearrangement links TRBV18 to TRBJ1-6, with D tentatively TRBD1 (5 bases). CDR3 coding DNA: TGTGCCAGCTCACCAAATCCAGGGTTTTCACCCCTCCACTTT. Translated: CASSPNPGFSPLHF.